Each of the 4 T cell receptor beta chains below was sequenced from the same sample in a study of T cells in Graves' hyperthyroidism and ophthalmopathy. RNA transcripts provided the source from which TCR beta CDR3 regions were amplified. The HTBI set primed first-round TCR CDR3 RT-PCR. TCRdb redid the calling of the multiplex PCR reads with MiXCR, one entry per CDR3 protein. Here the sample spans 350,000 or so distinct CDR3 sequences, approximately 18% being singletons. The sample consisted of blood. These receptor sequences come from a woman in her 40s with Graves' ophthalmopathy.

Many counts were recorded for this clonotype. This rearrangement joins TRBV7-9 to TRBJ1-5; D unclear. The germline V gene encodes CDR1 SEHNR and CDR2 FQNEAQ (reference sequence). Trimming took 2 bases from V and 2 from J, leaving 7 bases between them. The CDR3 has 14 residues. The CDR3 loop reads CASSLSDGNQPQHF. CDR3 nucleotide sequence: TGTGCCAGCAGCTTAAGCGACGGCAATCAGCCCCAGCATTTT.

The chain carries TRBV6-1 and TRBJ1-5; TRBD1 is a possible D gene (5 bases). The V and J ends lost 3 bases and 7 bases respectively, with 10 bases between them. The CDR3 loop spans 13 amino acids. Germline CDR1 MNHNS, CDR2 SASEGT. The DNA for the CDR3 is TGTGCCAGCAGTGAGGGGGGGAGGCAGCCCCAGCATTTT. Its protein is CASSEGGRQPQHF.

The table lists this clonotype with a few counts. V and J are TRBV4-1 and TRBJ2-3; no clear D gene. Trimming removed 6 bases from V and 1 base from J, with 11 bases in between. Germline V gene lookup returns CDR1 MGHRA and CDR2 YSYEKL. This CDR3 has 14 amino acids. The CDR3: CASRVRTGTDTQYF. CDR3 in DNA: TGCGCCAGCAGGGTCCGCACTGGCACAGATACGCAGTATTTT.

The table lists this clonotype with many counts. The CDR3 sequence: CASSISAGGPDGELFF. The CDR3 DNA is TGTGCCAGTAGTATATCAGCGGGAGGGCCTGACGGGGAGCTGTTTTTT. The chain joins TRBV19 to TRBJ2-2; 10 bases line up with TRBD2. The J segment lost 7 bases and the V segment lost 2 bases, leaving 7 bases of the junction unmatched. Germline CDR1 reads LNHDA; CDR2 reads SQIVND (reference sequence). The CDR3 runs to 16 residues. The whole variable domain, filled in from reference TRBV19 and TRBJ2-2, reads DGGITQSPKYLFRKEGQNVTLSCEQNLNHDAMYWYRQDPGQGLRLIYYSQIVNDFQKGDIAEGYSVSREKKESFPLTVTSAQKNPTAFYLCASSISAGGPDGELFFGEGSRLTVL.